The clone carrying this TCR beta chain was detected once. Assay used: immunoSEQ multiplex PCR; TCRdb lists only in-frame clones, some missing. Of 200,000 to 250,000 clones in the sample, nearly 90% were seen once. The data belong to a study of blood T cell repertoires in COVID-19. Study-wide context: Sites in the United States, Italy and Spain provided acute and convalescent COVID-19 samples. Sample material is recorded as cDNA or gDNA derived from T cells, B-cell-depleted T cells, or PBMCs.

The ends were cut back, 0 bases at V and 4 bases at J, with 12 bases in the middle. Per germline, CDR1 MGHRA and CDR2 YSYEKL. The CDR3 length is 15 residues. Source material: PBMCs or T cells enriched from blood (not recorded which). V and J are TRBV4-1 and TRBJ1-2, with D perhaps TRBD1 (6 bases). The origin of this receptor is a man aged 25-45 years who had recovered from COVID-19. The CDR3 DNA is TGCGCCAGCAGCCAAGACGAGGGGACACTCTATGGCTACACCTTC. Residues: CASSQDEGTLYGYTF.